This T cell receptor beta chain originates from a study of T-cell reconstitution after alpha-beta-depleted transplantation in children. In the case of this clonotype: Its antigen is as yet unknown.

Preparation of the TCRbeta library used unique molecular identifiers. TCRdb ran MiXCR on the PCR reads and lists one entry per CDR3 protein. The data hold about 1,000,000 distinct CDR3 sequences, with around 30% observed a single time. The CDR3 loop spans 14 amino acids. CDR1 is SGHDT, CDR2 YYEEEE, per germline. Trimming stripped 4 bases from V and 1 base from J, with 9 bases between. Study-level points and caveats: The main origin of T-cell counts and diversity one year after transplant was newly produced T cells. Alpha-beta T cells present about two months after transplant were reported to originate from several hundred expanded graft clones.

This clonotype was obtained from a boy under two years old who had a stem cell transplant for SCID, so the T cells may come from the graft donor. Sequenced material: PBMCs, mostly from graft donor cells, taken 360 days after TCRalphabeta/CD19-depleted stem cell transplant. V is TRBV5-6 and J is TRBJ2-1, with a weak D call TRBD1 (6 bases). The CDR3 reads CASSMGTSYNEQFF. The CDR3 DNA is TGTGCCAGCAGCATGGGGACATCCTACAATGAGCAGTTCTTC.